The clone carrying this TCR beta chain was counted a single time. Antigen specificity is unknown. This entry belongs to a study of OX40 agonist ivuxolimab in advanced cancers. The investigators sampled blood at baseline, at cycle 4 day 1, and at cycle 7 day 1. Only in-frame clones appear in the TCRdb table, and some are missing; sequencing was by immunoSEQ multiplex PCR. The table includes roughly 43,000 clones, roughly 91% detected once. Study conclusions and caveats: Circulating CD4+ and CD8+ T cells showed clonal expansion by week 6 at 0.1 to 3.0 mg/kg. Averaging showed that CD8+ T cells had more expanded clones than CD4+ did.

The sequenced sample was CD4+ or CD8+ T cells sorted from blood, obtained in a trial of the OX40 agonist ivuxolimab. This receptor was identified in an adult with an advanced solid tumor such as melanoma, head and neck, liver or kidney cancer.

As DNA, the CDR3 is TGTGCCAGCAGCGTAGTCGCGGGAACTAGCCTCTACGAGCAGTACTTC. Residues: CASSVVAGTSLYEQYF. This rearrangement joins TRBV9 to TRBJ2-7, with D perhaps matching TRBD2 (6 bases). Germline V gene lookup returns CDR1 SGDLS and CDR2 YYNGEE. This CDR3 region has 16 residues. Trimming cost V 0 bases and J 3 bases, with 16 bases left between them.